One and the same sample provided the 31 T cell receptor beta chains below, sequenced in a study of Ad26.COV2.S vaccination and SARS-CoV-2 variants. TCRdb's copy holds only in-frame clones and misses some; the assay was immunoSEQ multiplex PCR. Of over 400,000 clones in the sample, about 90% were seen once. The sample's treatment: roughly 18 received Ad26.COV2.S at low or high dose, single or two shots; about 5 received placebo; per-sample allocation not given. It was on day 63 after the first vaccine or placebo injection that samples were taken. Sequencing was performed on peripheral blood, taken in a trial of Ad26.COV2.S vaccine versus placebo. The source is a person aged 18-65 years who received the Ad26.COV2.S COVID-19 vaccine or a placebo.

The chain couples TRBV9 to TRBJ1-5, with unresolved D. Germline V CDR1 and CDR2: SGDLS, YYNGEE. This CDR3 has 18 amino acids. V was shortened by 2 bases and J by 0 bases, with 18 bases between the two germline ends. CDR3 region: CASSVGPGVPFSNQPQHF. As DNA, the CDR3 is TGTGCCAGCAGCGTCGGACCTGGGGTCCCCTTTAGCAATCAGCCCCAGCATTTT.

The CDR3 region is CASSLVPGGYGYTF. CDR3 nucleotides: TGTGCCAGCAGCTTAGTTCCAGGGGGCTATGGCTACACCTTC. The chain links TRBV11-2 to TRBJ1-2, with 7 bases fitting TRBD1. Trimming removed 1 base from V and 4 bases from J; junction bases left unmatched: 3. Looked up from germline, CDR1 is SGHAT and CDR2 is FQNNGV. The CDR3 extends over 14 amino acids.

The V gene is TRBV9, the J gene TRBJ1-2; 10 bases align to TRBD1. The ends lost 3 bases at V and 3 bases at J; junction bases unmatched: 8. The CDR3 loop spans 16 amino acids. CDR1 is SGDLS, CDR2 YYNGEE, per germline. CDR3 DNA sequence: TGTGCCAGCAGCGACCAAGAGACAGGGGGCGACTATGGCTACACCTTC. This translates into CASSDQETGGDYGYTF.

J is TRBJ1-1 and V is TRBV11-3, with D hard to call. The CDR3 is 15 amino acids. Germline assignment: CDR1 SGHNT and CDR2 YENEEA. Trimming shortened V by 4 bases and J by 8 bases, and 20 bases separated the two germline ends. The chain's CDR3 is CASSSKENYSWEAFF. The DNA of the CDR3 is TGTGCCAGCAGCTCCAAGGAGAACTATAGCTGGGAAGCTTTCTTT.

The J gene is TRBJ1-2, the V gene TRBV7-9, with D perhaps matching TRBD1 (6 bases). The CDR3 is 16 residues long. Trimming pared 5 bases from V and 4 bases from J, leaving 20 bases between. Germline-derived CDR1 and CDR2 are SEHNR and FQNEAQ (reference sequence). Here the CDR3 DNA reads TGTGCCAGCAGCGCCTCGGACAGTCCTTATAGCTATGGCTACACCTTC. Translation gives CASSASDSPYSYGYTF.

The chain combines TRBV10-1 with TRBJ1-4; D gene ambiguous. Germline CDR1 WNHNN, CDR2 SYGVQD (reference sequence). The V and J ends lost 3 bases and 5 bases respectively, with 13 bases between them. The CDR3 sequence is 15 residues long. DNA for the CDR3: TGCGCCAGCAGTGACGCACACAGAGTGAATGAAAAACTGTTTTTT. This sequence encodes CASSDAHRVNEKLFF.

The V and J genes are TRBV11-2 and TRBJ2-3; a possible D gene is TRBD2 (6 bases). The CDR3 covers 16 residues. Trimming stripped 5 bases from V and 1 base from J, with 16 bases between. The V gene's germline CDR1 is SGHAT and CDR2 FQNNGV. The CDR3 reads CASSPLRGAGTDTQYF. DNA for the CDR3: TGTGCCAGCAGCCCCCTCCGCGGGGCGGGCACAGATACGCAGTATTTT.

The chain recombines TRBV27 with TRBJ2-1; 14 bases are a match to TRBD2. CDR1 and CDR2 (germline): MNHEY, SMNVEV (reference sequence). Trimming took 4 bases from V and 3 from J; bases not matched to a gene: 8. CDR3 size: 18 residues. As DNA, the CDR3 is TGTGCCAGCAGTTCCCAAAGACTAGCGGGGGGGCACTACAATGAGCAGTTCTTC. Amino acids: CASSSQRLAGGHYNEQFF.

CDR3 loop: CAWTSGTVVFAYEQYF. The CDR3 DNA reads as TGTGCCTGGACTTCCGGGACAGTAGTTTTTGCCTACGAGCAGTACTTC. The rearrangement uses TRBV30 and TRBJ2-7; 7 bases are shared with TRBD1. CDR3 length equals 16 residues. The junction had 14 bases not matched to a gene; V was cut back by 4 bases and J by 2 bases. Germline loops: CDR1 GTSNPN, CDR2 SVGIG (reference sequence).

The rearrangement uses TRBV27 and TRBJ1-4; D might be TRBD1 (5 bases). V dropped 6 bases and J dropped 4 bases, with 15 bases sitting between them. Germline V gene sequence: CDR1 MNHEY, CDR2 SMNVEV (reference sequence). This CDR3 contains 15 residues. Here the CDR3 DNA reads TGTGCCAGCAGCGGCCGGGACCGCAGTAATGAAAAACTGTTTTTT. Its protein product is CASSGRDRSNEKLFF.

The gene calls are TRBV24-1 and TRBJ1-1, with TRBD1 matching over 7 bases. Germline CDR1 KGHDR, CDR2 SFDVKD. J lost 8 bases, V lost 4 bases, and 12 bases had no gene match. The CDR3 contains 15 residues. The CDR3 region is CATSDPDREATEAFF. In nucleotides, the CDR3 is TGTGCCACCAGTGACCCCGACAGGGAGGCAACCGAAGCTTTCTTT.

This chain links TRBV18 with TRBJ1-1; a possible D gene is TRBD1 (6 bases). This CDR3 contains 16 residues. Trimming cost V 3 bases and J 1 base, with 15 bases left between them. CDR1 and CDR2 (germline): KGHSH, LQKENI. Written as DNA, the CDR3 is TGTGCCAGCTCACCGAGATTGGGGGCTTGGAACACTGAAGCTTTCTTT. This codes for CASSPRLGAWNTEAFF.

The sample holds a few counts of this clone. The CDR3 DNA sequence: TGTGCCAGCAGTTTATGGGGGAACTATGGCTACACCTTC. Protein sequence: CASSLWGNYGYTF. The chain joins TRBV27 to TRBJ1-2, with D tentatively TRBD1 (5 bases). Trimming took 1 base from V and 2 from J, leaving 5 bases between them. This CDR3 region has 13 residues. The germline V gene encodes CDR1 MNHEY and CDR2 SMNVEV (reference sequence).

The chain links TRBV4-3 to TRBJ1-5; no clear D. CDR1 and CDR2 from the germline V gene are LGHNA and YSLEER. The length of the CDR3 is 13 residues. Trimming stripped 1 base from V and 6 bases from J, with 7 bases between. The CDR3 nucleotides are TGCGCCAGCAGCCAAGCCCTCTCTCAGCCCCAGCATTTT. Translated: CASSQALSQPQHF.

The chain uses TRBV7-6 and TRBJ2-1; D may be TRBD2 (5 bases). The germline V gene encodes CDR1 SGHVS and CDR2 FNYEAQ. CDR3 length: 17 amino acids. Trimming took 2 bases from V and 1 from J, leaving 15 bases between them. The DNA of the CDR3 is TGTGCCAGCAGCTTAAGCTCCCGGGGTTTGTCCTACAATGAGCAGTTCTTC. It translates to CASSLSSRGLSYNEQFF.

The chain recombines TRBV6-6 with TRBJ2-7, with D hard to call. This CDR3 contains 16 residues. Germline V gene lookup returns CDR1 MNHNY and CDR2 SVGAGI (reference sequence). V shed 0 bases and J shed 0 bases, with 12 bases lying between them. The CDR3 sequence is CASSYSIDRPSYEQYF. The CDR3 nucleotides read TGTGCCAGCAGTTACTCGATAGATAGGCCCTCCTACGAGCAGTACTTC.

This clone was detected many times. The chain joins TRBV27 to TRBJ1-6, with 7 bases that match TRBD1. This CDR3 is 15 amino acids long. The germline V gene encodes CDR1 MNHEY and CDR2 SMNVEV (reference sequence). V lost 5 bases to trimming and J lost 9 bases; unmatched junction nucleotides: 10. The CDR3 DNA sequence: TGTGCCAGCAGTGCGGAACAGGGGCTAGGTTCACCCCTCCACTTT. Residues: CASSAEQGLGSPLHF.

The chain employs TRBV3-1 (or the pseudogene TRBV3-2) and TRBJ2-3, with D unclear. Trimming left V 1 base short and J 2 bases short, with 13 bases between. Germline CDR1 is LGHDT and CDR2 is YNNKEL (reference sequence). There are 16 residues in the CDR3. The CDR3 region is CASSQAPRTLTDTQYF. In DNA form, the CDR3 reads TGTGCCAGCAGCCAAGCCCCCAGGACCCTCACAGATACGCAGTATTTT.

This chain links TRBV5-1 with TRBJ1-5; 7 bases align to TRBD1. The CDR3 has 15 amino acids. V lost 4 bases to trimming and J lost 6 bases; unmatched junction nucleotides: 10. Germline V CDR1 and CDR2: SGHRS, YFSETQ. The CDR3 coding sequence is TGCGCCAGCAGCCCGCAGGGGGGCCTTGGTCAGCCCCAGCATTTT. Translation: CASSPQGGLGQPQHF.

V is TRBV7-6 and J is TRBJ2-2; no firm D call. In germline, CDR1 is SGHVS, CDR2 FNYEAQ. The length of the CDR3 is 17 residues. V lost 0 bases and J lost 5, with 16 bases in between. CDR3 nucleotides: TGTGCCAGCAGCTTAGCGCAGAGCTTGGCTAAGACCGGGGAGCTGTTTTTT. This codes for CASSLAQSLAKTGELFF.

This clone appeared once. This rearrangement joins TRBV6-2 or TRBV6-3 to TRBJ2-7, with 8 bases matching TRBD1. This CDR3 region has 16 residues. Germline CDR1 and CDR2: MNHEY and SVGEGT. After removal of 1 base from V and 2 bases from J, the junction contained 7 bases not matched to a gene. CDR3 loop: CASSYFRQGKTYEQYF. The CDR3 DNA reads as TGTGCCAGCAGTTACTTTAGACAGGGGAAGACCTACGAGCAGTACTTC.

This chain links TRBV6-6 with TRBJ1-1; D may be TRBD1 (5 bases). This CDR3 is built from 13 residues. The germline gives CDR1 MNHNY, CDR2 SVGAGI (reference sequence). The V end was cut by 10 bases, the J end by 0 bases, with 12 bases between. The CDR3 bases are TGTGCCACCGACAGCCACATGAACACTGAAGCTTTCTTT. Translation gives CATDSHMNTEAFF.

CDR3 loop: CASSLKQGFNYGYTF. The DNA of the CDR3 is TGTGCCAGCAGCCTAAAACAGGGGTTTAACTATGGCTACACCTTC. The chain uses TRBV7-2 and TRBJ1-2, with 7 bases aligning to TRBD1. Germline V gene data show CDR1 as SGHTA and CDR2 as FQGNSA. V gave up 5 bases and J gave up 1 base; unmatched junction bases: 7. The CDR3 has 15 amino acids.

This chain connects TRBV6-5 to TRBJ1-5; D is unresolved. The CDR3 extends over 14 amino acids. Germline assignment: CDR1 MNHEY and CDR2 SVGAGI. Trimming cost V 3 bases and J 6 bases, with 12 bases left between them. CDR3 amino acids: CASSYAAGSQPQHF. The CDR3 DNA reads TGTGCCAGCAGTTATGCGGCAGGTAGTCAGCCCCAGCATTTT.

The CDR3 loop reads CAWSRYTGELFF. DNA of the CDR3: TGTGCCTGGAGTCGGTACACCGGGGAGCTGTTTTTT. The rearrangement joins TRBV30 to TRBJ2-2; D is unresolved. The germline CDR1 and CDR2 sequences are GTSNPN and SVGIG (reference sequence). The CDR3 consists of 12 residues. The V end lost 2 bases, the J end lost 3 bases, and 4 bases lay between the germline ends. The complete variable domain, with remaining parts taken from reference TRBV30 and TRBJ2-2, reads SQTIHQWPATLVQPVGSPLSLECTVEGTSNPNLYWYRQAAGRGLQLLFYSVGIGQISSEVPQNLSASRPQDRQFILSSKKLLLSDSGFYLCAWSRYTGELFFGEGSRLTVL.

The genes are TRBV11-2 and TRBJ2-6, with D possibly matching TRBD1 (5 bases). Germline V lookup: CDR1 SGHAT, CDR2 FQNNGV. V lost 0 bases and J 2 bases, leaving 5 bases between the germline ends. The CDR3 runs to 15 residues. CDR3 in DNA: TGTGCCAGCAGCTTAGAGACAGCTGGGGCCAACGTCCTGACTTTC. Its protein product is CASSLETAGANVLTF.

V gene TRBV28 combines with J gene TRBJ2-4, with 7 positions matching TRBD1. The CDR3 runs to 14 residues. Germline V gene sequence: CDR1 MDHEN, CDR2 SYDVKM. V was clipped by 5 bases and J by 9 bases; unmatched bases: 10. The CDR3 spells CASSDRDPSGIQYF. CDR3 nucleotides: TGTGCCAGCAGTGACAGGGACCCCTCAGGCATTCAGTACTTC.

The genes are TRBV11-2 and TRBJ1-5; D remains ambiguous. This CDR3 has 13 residues. Germline V gene lookup returns CDR1 SGHAT and CDR2 FQNNGV. Deletions cut 5 bases from V and 8 bases from J, with 13 bases between. CDR3 loop: CASSPKLGEPQHF. In nucleotides, the CDR3 is TGTGCCAGCAGCCCGAAGCTAGGAGAGCCCCAGCATTTT.

This chain joins TRBV7-6 and TRBJ1-2, with TRBD1 matching over 7 bases. The ends lost 5 bases at V and 5 bases at J; junction bases unmatched: 8. Germline lookup yields CDR1 SGHVS and CDR2 FNYEAQ. There are 14 residues in the CDR3. The CDR3 DNA is TGTGCCAGCAGCCCCTCCCCAGGGGGGTATGGCTACACCTTC. Translated: CASSPSPGGYGYTF.

The CDR3 protein is CASTLAGQGTNEQYF. Here the CDR3 DNA reads TGCGCCAGCACACTCGCGGGACAGGGTACCAACGAGCAGTACTTC. The chain links TRBV10-2 to TRBJ2-7, with 9 bases aligning to TRBD1. Germline V lookup: CDR1 WSHSY, CDR2 SAAADI. The junction had 12 bases not matched to a gene; V was cut back by 7 bases and J by 5 bases. CDR3 length: 15 residues.

J is TRBJ1-5 and V is TRBV30; D not certain. Germline values: CDR1 GTSNPN, CDR2 SVGIG (reference sequence). Trimming removed 2 bases at V and 9 bases at J, with 11 bases between. The CDR3 extends over 12 amino acids. Written as DNA, the CDR3 is TGTGCCTGGAGTCGGGGTACATGGCCCCAGCATTTT. Translating gives CAWSRGTWPQHF.